The text below deals with one T cell receptor beta chain. Its target is not known. Trimming took off 1 base at V and 2 bases at J, with 6 bases between the two ends. The germline gives CDR1 LNHDA, CDR2 SQIVND (reference sequence). This CDR3 comprises 15 residues. These data come from a study of T-cell reconstitution after alpha-beta-depleted transplantation in children. Findings of the study overall: After one year, T-cell counts and TCRbeta diversity mostly came from new T cells. The origin of alpha-beta T cells about two months after transplant was reportedly several hundred expanded graft clones. There were some patients whose high TCRbeta diversity at day 60 came from surviving recipient T cells and thymic progenitors.

Preparing the TCRbeta library involved the use of unique molecular identifiers. TCRdb re-derived calls from the PCR reads in MiXCR, one entry per CDR3 protein. The sample gives approximately 400,000 distinct CDR3 sequences, about a sixth of which show up once; roughly 27% is in the top ten. The sample here was PBMCs, mostly from graft donor cells, taken 360 days after TCRalphabeta/CD19-depleted stem cell transplant. This chain joins TRBV19 and TRBJ2-6; D unresolved. The origin of this receptor is a boy under two years old who had a stem cell transplant for Wiskott-Aldrich syndrome, so the T cells may come from the graft donor. The CDR3 DNA reads as TGTGCCAGTAGTATAGCCCGGGCTGGGGCCAACGTCCTGACTTTC. The encoded protein is CASSIARAGANVLTF.